Below are 26 T cell receptor beta chains sequenced from a single sample in a study of CD4 T cells in relation to SARS-CoV-2 and coronaviruses. Before the COVID-19 pandemic, during about 2010-2018, CD4+ T cells were taken from unexposed donors. Isolation of CD4+ T cells took place after roughly nine days in culture. For these receptors, no antigen is known. Produced via immunoSEQ multiplex PCR; TCRdb's table is partial and in-frame only. The sample consists of tens of thousands of clones, approximately 68% of them appearing once. Material: CD4+ T cells from PBMCs, cultured in vitro. Every receptor here comes from a human donor in good health.

The V and J genes are TRBV5-1 and TRBJ2-7, with 11 bases matching TRBD2. The CDR3 is made up of 15 amino acids. Germline V lookup: CDR1 SGHRS, CDR2 YFSETQ. V gave up 0 bases and J gave up 4 bases; unmatched junction bases: 3. CDR3 sequence reads: CASSLAASGGYEQYF. DNA for the CDR3: TGCGCCAGCAGCTTGGCCGCTAGCGGGGGGTACGAGCAGTACTTC.

This clone has just a few counts. The J gene is TRBJ2-7, the V gene TRBV19; D not certain. The V end was cut by 6 bases, the J end by 0 bases, with 15 bases between. Germline V gives CDR1 LNHDA, CDR2 SQIVND (reference sequence). The CDR3 contains 15 residues. In nucleotides, the CDR3 is TGTGCCAGTAGCGGACCGACTGGATACTCCTACGAGCAGTACTTC. Protein sequence: CASSGPTGYSYEQYF.

This chain connects TRBV9 to TRBJ2-2, with D perhaps TRBD2 (6 bases). The CDR3 is 15 residues long. With 3 bases removed from V and 2 bases from J, the gap between germline ends came to 11 bases. Germline CDR1 SGDLS, CDR2 YYNGEE. The CDR3 loop is CASSEAGRNTGELFF. The CDR3 nucleotides are TGTGCCAGCAGCGAGGCGGGGAGAAACACCGGGGAGCTGTTTTTT.

The gene calls are TRBV12-5 and TRBJ2-7; D is unclear. CDR3 length: 10 residues. The germline V and J ends were trimmed by 6 bases and 5 bases, with 5 bases remaining between them. The germline V gene encodes CDR1 LGHNT and CDR2 FRNRAP. CDR3 coding DNA: TGTGCTAGTGGCAGGAACGAGCAGTACTTC. It translates to CASGRNEQYF. Combining the CDR3 with reference TRBV12-5 and TRBJ2-7 gives the whole variable domain DARVTQTPRHKVTEMGQEVTMRCQPILGHNTVFWYRQTMMQGLELLAYFRNRAPLDDSGMPKDRFSAEMPDATLATLKIQPSEPRDSAVYFCASGRNEQYFGPGTRLTVT.

The V call is TRBV6-5, the J call TRBJ1-4; D possibly corresponds to TRBD1 (5 bases). Germline CDR1 reads MNHEY; CDR2 reads SVGAGI. The V end was cut by 4 bases, the J end by 7 bases, with 10 bases between. The CDR3 is made up of 13 amino acids. The CDR3 coding sequence is TGTGCCAGCAGTTTGACAGCGGCTGAAAAACTGTTTTTT. Translation: CASSLTAAEKLFF.

The gene calls are TRBV11-2 and TRBJ2-5, with D possibly being TRBD2 (6 bases). Trimming removed 4 bases at V and 4 bases at J, with 16 bases between. The CDR3 length is 15 residues. Germline CDR1 and CDR2: SGHAT and FQNNGV. The CDR3 loop is CASSSQAQGGETQYF. CDR3 sequence (DNA): TGTGCCAGCAGCTCCCAAGCGCAGGGAGGAGAGACCCAGTACTTC. The complete variable domain, with remaining parts taken from reference TRBV11-2 and TRBJ2-5, reads EAGVAQSPRYKIIEKRQSVAFWCNPISGHATLYWYQQILGQGPKLLIQFQNNGVVDDSQLPKDRFSAERLKGVDSTLKIQPAKLEDSAVYLCASSSQAQGGETQYFGPGTRLLVL.

CDR3 loop: CASSVGLVGTDTQYF. The DNA for the CDR3 is TGTGCCAGCAGCGTAGGACTAGTTGGCACAGATACGCAGTATTTT. The rearrangement uses TRBV9 and TRBJ2-3; TRBD2 is a possible D gene (6 bases). This CDR3 has 15 amino acids. CDR1 SGDLS and CDR2 YYNGEE come from the germline V gene. Between the trimmed V and J ends, which lost 0 bases and 1 base, there was a span of 9 bases.

This clone was seen only a few times. The V and J genes are TRBV11-2 and TRBJ1-2; the D is unclear. V gave up 6 bases and J gave up 4 bases, with 21 bases separating them. CDR1 SGHAT and CDR2 FQNNGV come from the germline V gene. This CDR3 has 16 residues. CDR3: CASRPWGLAALYGYTF. The CDR3 nucleotides are TGTGCCAGCAGACCCTGGGGTTTGGCTGCCCTCTATGGCTACACCTTC.

The genes are TRBV29-1 and TRBJ1-5; TRBD1 matches 12 bases. J was trimmed by 7 bases and V by 5 bases; bases with no gene match: 12. The CDR3 has 16 residues. Per germline, CDR1 SQVTM and CDR2 ANQGSEA. This chain's CDR3 is CSVSATGTGGGQPQHF. The CDR3 nucleotides read TGCAGCGTTTCCGCCACCGGGACAGGGGGCGGGCAGCCCCAGCATTTT.

This sequence joins TRBV7-8 and TRBJ2-1; D might be TRBD2 (6 bases). Germline values: CDR1 SGHVS, CDR2 FQNEAQ. This CDR3 is 15 amino acids long. The V end was cut by 5 bases, the J end by 0 bases, with 11 bases between. The CDR3, as DNA: TGTGCCAGCAGCCCACGGGACTTCTCCTACAATGAGCAGTTCTTC. Amino acid sequence: CASSPRDFSYNEQFF.

CDR3 nucleotides: TGTGCCAGCAGACCGGGACAAGATAATTCACCCCTCCACTTT. It yields the protein CASRPGQDNSPLHF. V usage is TRBV6-6 and J usage is TRBJ1-6, with TRBD1 as a possible D gene (6 bases). Trimming shortened V by 6 bases and J by 5 bases, and 11 bases separated the two germline ends. The CDR3 consists of 14 residues. Germline assignment: CDR1 MNHNY and CDR2 SVGAGI (reference sequence).

This clone was seen a single time. The genes are TRBV18 and TRBJ2-7, with 9 bases aligning to TRBD2. This CDR3 comprises 15 residues. J gave up 6 bases and V 4 bases, and 10 bases lay outside the gene matches. Germline CDR1 is KGHSH and CDR2 is LQKENI. The CDR3 region is CASSRESGRRVEQYF. The CDR3 region has the DNA TGTGCCAGCTCACGAGAAAGCGGGAGGAGGGTCGAGCAGTACTTC.

The chain recombines TRBV30 with TRBJ2-5; TRBD2 agrees at 7 bases. The V gene end was trimmed by 0 bases and the J gene end by 5 bases; junction bases not matched to a gene: 6. Per germline, CDR1 GTSNPN and CDR2 SVGIG (reference sequence). The CDR3 is made up of 14 amino acids. CDR3 in amino acids: CAWSVGGGHETQYF. In nucleotides, the CDR3 is TGTGCCTGGAGTGTCGGGGGAGGGCATGAGACCCAGTACTTC.

The chain uses TRBV11-2 and TRBJ1-6; 9 bases fit TRBD1. CDR1 is SGHAT and CDR2 is FQNNGV in the germline V gene. This CDR3 contains 15 residues. V shed 4 bases and J 10 bases; nucleotides not matched to a gene: 8. The CDR3 DNA is TGTGCCAGCAGCTCCTCCGGGACAGGGACCTCACCCCTCCACTTT. It encodes CASSSSGTGTSPLHF.

This chain links TRBV7-9 with TRBJ1-2; D is undetermined. The ends were cut back, 3 bases at V and 6 bases at J, with 11 bases in the middle. The CDR3 covers 13 residues. Germline V gene sequence: CDR1 SEHNR, CDR2 FQNEAQ (reference sequence). The CDR3 bases are TGTGCCAGCAGCTTTGAAGCAAACCATGGCTACACCTTC. Its translation is CASSFEANHGYTF.

V and J are TRBV7-2 and TRBJ1-4; D is undetermined. Germline V CDR1 and CDR2: SGHTA, FQGNSA. This CDR3 region has 15 residues. The ends were cut back, 4 bases at V and 3 bases at J, with 12 bases in the middle. CDR3 in amino acids: CASSSEGLANEKLFF. The CDR3 DNA reads as TGTGCCAGCAGCTCTGAAGGTTTGGCTAATGAAAAACTGTTTTTT.

V is TRBV7-2 and J is TRBJ2-7; possibly TRBD1 for D (6 bases). Germline CDR1 reads SGHTA; CDR2 reads FQGNSA. This CDR3 contains 14 residues. Deletions cut 6 bases from V and 4 bases from J, with 16 bases between. The CDR3 region has the DNA TGTGCCAGCAGGGCTAGGACAGAGACTTACGAGCAGTACTTC. Residues: CASRARTETYEQYF.

The chain combines TRBV27 with TRBJ2-2, with 8 bases lining up with TRBD1. The CDR3 covers 16 residues. Germline V gene data show CDR1 as MNHEY and CDR2 as SMNVEV (reference sequence). V shed 6 bases and J 6 bases; nucleotides not matched to a gene: 12. The CDR3 protein is CASSRDTGQGSGELFF. The CDR3 DNA follows: TGTGCCAGCAGCCGGGATACAGGACAGGGCTCCGGGGAGCTGTTTTTT.

In this sample, this clone turned up once. The chain employs TRBV5-1 and TRBJ2-7; TRBD2 aligns across 15 bases. The CDR3 spans 18 residues. Trimming removed 4 bases from V and 6 bases from J; junction bases left unmatched: 14. CDR1 SGHRS and CDR2 YFSETQ come from the germline V gene. As DNA, the CDR3 is TGCGCCAGCAGCCCTCTCGGACTAGCGGGAGGGGTGGGGGGCGAGCAGTACTTC. Its protein product is CASSPLGLAGGVGGEQYF.

This clone was detected only once. This rearrangement joins TRBV6-5 to TRBJ2-4; D possibly corresponds to TRBD1 (6 bases). Trimming took off 4 bases at V and 0 bases at J, with 10 bases between the two ends. The CDR3 spans 15 residues. The germline CDR1 and CDR2 sequences are MNHEY and SVGAGI. The CDR3 coding sequence is TGTGCCAGCAGTTCGGAACAGGGAGCCAAAAACATTCAGTACTTC. Amino acid sequence: CASSSEQGAKNIQYF.

This clone was observed once. This chain links TRBV18 with TRBJ2-3, with 10 bases matching TRBD2. The germline CDR1 and CDR2 sequences are KGHSH and LQKENI. CDR3 length: 14 amino acids. The J segment lost 4 bases and the V segment lost 6 bases, leaving 4 bases of the junction unmatched. CDR3 sequence (DNA): TGTGCCAGCTCCCAAAGCGGGGGGGCAGATACGCAGTATTTT. Encoded protein: CASSQSGGADTQYF.

The chain uses TRBV19 and TRBJ2-2; 9 bases map to TRBD1. This CDR3 comprises 15 residues. Germline V gene lookup returns CDR1 LNHDA and CDR2 SQIVND (reference sequence). V trimming: 7 bases; J trimming: 6 bases; junction bases outside the gene matches: 9. The CDR3 DNA reads as TGTGCCAGTACTAGGGACAGGGAGGGCGCCGGGGAGCTGTTTTTT. It encodes CASTRDREGAGELFF.

J is TRBJ2-3 and V is TRBV5-1; D might be TRBD2 (6 bases). CDR3 length equals 16 residues. The V end was cut by 0 bases, the J end by 1 base, with 12 bases between. Germline CDR1 and CDR2: SGHRS and YFSETQ. CDR3 sequence reads: CASSLEGLPGTDTQYF. DNA of the CDR3: TGCGCCAGCAGCTTGGAGGGACTGCCTGGCACAGATACGCAGTATTTT.

The chain uses TRBV5-5 and TRBJ2-5; 7 bases are a match to TRBD2. The germline V gene has CDR1 SGHKS and CDR2 YYEKEE (reference sequence). V trimming: 4 bases; J trimming: 4 bases; junction bases outside the gene matches: 16. The CDR3 has 17 residues. DNA for the CDR3: TGTGCCAGCAGCACCGCCCGGGGTTTTACTAGCGCAGAGACCCAGTACTTC. Translating gives CASSTARGFTSAETQYF.

This sequence joins TRBV6-5 and TRBJ2-1; unclear D gene. V was cut by 7 bases and J by 6 bases, with 16 bases left in between. Germline V lookup: CDR1 MNHEY, CDR2 SVGAGI. This CDR3 region has 14 residues. The CDR3 loop reads CASIMERSFNEQFF. The CDR3 DNA follows: TGTGCCAGCATTATGGAGCGATCATTCAATGAGCAGTTCTTC.

The V call is TRBV19, the J call TRBJ1-1; TRBD1 is a possible D gene (5 bases). Germline loops: CDR1 LNHDA, CDR2 SQIVND (reference sequence). V was clipped by 6 bases and J by 5 bases, with 13 bases between them. The CDR3 totals 13 residues. As DNA, the CDR3 is TGTGCCAGTAGACTAACAGGAGATACTGAAGCTTTCTTT. Protein sequence: CASRLTGDTEAFF. Full variable domain (remainder filled in from reference TRBV19 and TRBJ1-1): DGGITQSPKYLFRKEGQNVTLSCEQNLNHDAMYWYRQDPGQGLRLIYYSQIVNDFQKGDIAEGYSVSREKKESFPLTVTSAQKNPTAFYLCASRLTGDTEAFFGQGTRLTVV.